This TCR beta chain is from a study of blood T cell repertoires in COVID-19. Germline CDR1 LGHDT, CDR2 YNNKEL (reference sequence). The V end lost 3 bases, the J end lost 0 bases, and 2 bases lay between the germline ends. This CDR3 is 13 amino acids long. As originally analysed: Reference gene primer amplification in the assay estimated nucleated cell counts. Some clones are missing from TCRdb's copy, which holds only in-frame ones; the method was immunoSEQ multiplex PCR. Clonal size and the V and J genes are those of that table, whereas D and trimming came from the DNA. Among 150,000 to 200,000 clones, about 88% were seen once, and the ten largest hold around 20%.

The specimen sequenced was peripheral blood. The sequence was collected from a woman older than 75 with acute or convalescent COVID-19. The V gene is TRBV3-1 (or the pseudogene TRBV3-2), the J gene TRBJ2-2; no reliable D call. CDR3 nucleotides: TGTGCCAGCAGCCACGCGAACACCGGGGAGCTGTTTTTT. Translation gives CASSHANTGELFF.